The T cell receptor (beta chain) described here comes from a study of OX40 agonist ivuxolimab in advanced cancers. Across the study: Patients received ivuxolimab, an agonistic anti-OX40 (CD134) antibody. Ivuxolimab was delivered to patients intravenously every 2 weeks at doses spanning 0.01 to 10 mg/kg. Patients with prior anti-PD-1, anti-PD-L1 or anti-CTLA-4 therapy were eligible; roughly 40% had some. General study findings and limits: Normalized expansion of T-cell clones was also low for some nonresponders.

For this clone: Its antigen is undetermined.

Clones were sequenced by immunoSEQ multiplex PCR, and TCRdb holds only the in-frame ones, with some missing. The repertoire has tens of thousands of clones, 80% to 90% of them found once; the top ten carry about 12%. The CDR3 runs to 17 residues. Germline V lookup: CDR1 SGHRS, CDR2 YFSETQ. V dropped 0 bases and J dropped 3 bases, with 18 bases sitting between them. The sequenced sample was CD4+ or CD8+ T cells sorted from blood, obtained in a trial of the OX40 agonist ivuxolimab. The source of this sequence is an adult with an advanced solid tumor such as melanoma, head and neck, liver or kidney cancer. The chain couples TRBV5-1 to TRBJ1-1; no clear D. CDR3 residues: CASSLGPYPYTDTEAFF. As DNA, the CDR3 is TGCGCCAGCAGCTTGGGGCCCTATCCCTATACGGACACTGAAGCTTTCTTT.